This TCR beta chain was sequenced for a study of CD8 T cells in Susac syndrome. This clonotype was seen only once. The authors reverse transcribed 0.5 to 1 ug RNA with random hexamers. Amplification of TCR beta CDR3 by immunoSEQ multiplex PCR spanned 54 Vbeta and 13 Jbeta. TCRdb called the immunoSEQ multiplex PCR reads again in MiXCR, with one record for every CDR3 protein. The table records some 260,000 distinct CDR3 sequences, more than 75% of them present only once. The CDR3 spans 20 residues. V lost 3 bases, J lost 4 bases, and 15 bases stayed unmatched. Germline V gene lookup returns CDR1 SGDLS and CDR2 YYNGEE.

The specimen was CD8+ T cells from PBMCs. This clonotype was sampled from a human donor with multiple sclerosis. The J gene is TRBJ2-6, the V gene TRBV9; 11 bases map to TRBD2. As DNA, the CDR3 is TGTGCCAGCAGCGACACTCTCCAACTAGCGGGAGTCGCCGGGGCCAACGTCCTGACTTTC. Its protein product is CASSDTLQLAGVAGANVLTF.